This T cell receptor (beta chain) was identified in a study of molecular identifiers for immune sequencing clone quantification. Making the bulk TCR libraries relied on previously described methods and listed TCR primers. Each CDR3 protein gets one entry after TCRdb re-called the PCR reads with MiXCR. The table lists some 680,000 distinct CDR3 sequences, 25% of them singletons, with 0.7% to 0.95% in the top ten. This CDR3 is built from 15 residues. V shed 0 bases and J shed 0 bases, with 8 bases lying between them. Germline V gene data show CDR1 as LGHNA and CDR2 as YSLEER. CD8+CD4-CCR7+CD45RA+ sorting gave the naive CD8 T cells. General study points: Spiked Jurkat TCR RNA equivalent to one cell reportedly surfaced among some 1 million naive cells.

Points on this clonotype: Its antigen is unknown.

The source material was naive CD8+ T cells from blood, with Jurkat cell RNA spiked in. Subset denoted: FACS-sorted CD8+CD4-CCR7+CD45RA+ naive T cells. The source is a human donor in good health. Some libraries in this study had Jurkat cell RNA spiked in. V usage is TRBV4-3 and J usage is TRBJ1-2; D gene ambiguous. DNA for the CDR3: TGCGCCAGCAGCCAAGATCTTGTTACTAACTATGGCTACACCTTC. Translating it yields CASSQDLVTNYGYTF.